This T cell receptor (beta chain) came from a study of regulatory T cells in long-lasting Graves disease listed by TCRdb under 2021. For the study in its entirety: Patients with newly diagnosed Graves' disease had been on antithyroid drugs for under 3 months. Peripheral blood TCR sequencing and RNA sequencing compared persistent Graves' disease patients with newly diagnosed Graves' disease patients. The study was registered as a clinical trial and conducted in China. A total of about 33 samples underwent TCR sequencing, from 13 patients with persistent Graves' disease and approximately 20 patients with newly diagnosed Graves' disease.

Library prep was done by multiplex PCR. Sequencing used an Illumina HiSeq 4000. TCR beta libraries were built with iRepertoire HTBI primers and Arm-PCR amplification of CDR3 regions. PCR products were gel purified before sequencing. The authors' pipeline ran thus. Gene usage analysis of CDR3 amino acid clonotypes relied on the 62 TRBV and 12 to 15 TRBJ segments identified across samples. COPE and FqMerger were used to merge filtered high-quality paired reads into contigs. BLAST was used to align contigs to IMGT TRBV, TRBD and TRBJ reference genes, with CDR3 defined following IMGT. Any clonotype with a frequency above 0.1% was counted as a highly expanded clone. Shannon entropy was used to measure repertoire diversity, and the Gini coefficient was used to measure V-J evenness. A clonotype found in more than one individual was treated as public. TCRdb handled the public reads itself, with Q25 trimming in fastp and clone calling in MiXCR, and kept productive beta chains. Identical CDR3 protein sequences are pooled into one entry, listed with their most common genes and DNA. The V and J calls here are based on TCRdb, not the publication. The table for this sample lists 350,000 to 500,000 distinct CDR3 sequences; approximately 15% of them were counted only once. The ten largest clones add up to roughly 18% of the sample.

Overall study outcomes, separate from this receptor: The study examined only peripheral blood because the primary lesion, thyroid tissue, could not be accessed. Only the TCR beta chain was sequenced and analyzed. The small sample size was acknowledged by the authors as a limitation that may reduce accuracy. Compared with newly diagnosed patients, persistent Graves' disease patients had lower TCR Shannon entropy and fewer highly expanded clones, which suggests clonal expansion. Preferential use of TRBV28, TRBJ1-2 and TRBJ2-5 was observed in persistent disease, whereas TRBV20-1 and TRBJ2-1 were favored in newly diagnosed disease. More public clonotypes were shared among persistent patients (2,741) than among newly diagnosed patients (more than 950).

This clonotype occurred many times. Its recognized antigen is unknown. No qualities accompany the bases; no much larger clone lies one base away. This specimen's time point label, interpreted: newly diagnosed GD, antithyroid drugs for less than 3 months. For both TCR sequencing and RNA sequencing, RNA was extracted from PBMCs using TRIzol. The diagnosis of Graves' disease was made according to American Thyroid Association guidelines. Patients were recruited from an endocrinology department in Xi'an, China. From each patient, 7.5 to 9.5 milliliters of peripheral blood was collected into an EDTA anticoagulant tube. Ficoll Paque Plus density gradient separation was used to isolate PBMCs, and no further T cell sorting was done. An Agilent 2100 Bioanalyzer and agarose gel were used to check RNA quality, and a NanoDrop 2000 was used to measure RNA concentration. Including cysteine and phenylalanine, the CDR3 has 14 amino acids. Just the 42-base CDR3 DNA is kept, in frame starting at base 1. The germline V gene provides CDR1 SGDLS and CDR2 YYNGEE. V and J lose 1 base and 8 bases, and a span of 15 bases separates them.

This sample was shared with a second study, whose subject was T cells in Graves' hyperthyroidism and ophthalmopathy. The second publication reports: Graves' hyperthyroidism was defined as stable when no progression to ophthalmopathy occurred over 18 months of follow-up. The hyperthyroidism patients were between 18 and 65 years old and newly diagnosed, with a disease duration of less than 2 months. The study excluded patients with uncontrolled infections, other autoimmune diseases, pregnancy or lactation. Diagnoses were based on clinical symptoms, serum thyroxine and TRAb, thyroid ultrasound and orbital computed tomography. The first round of RT-PCR for the TCR CDR3 was performed with the HTBI primer set and the Qiagen OneStep RT-PCR kit. Most expanded thyroid clonotypes (frequency above 0.001) were also detected in blood, a finding suggesting that blood repertoires may reflect thyroid immune responses. A 13 V-J signature model separated ophthalmopathy from stable hyperthyroidism, with nearly 90% sensitivity and just under 84% specificity in cross-validation and 80%/75% in testing. In validation, the model predicted progression to ophthalmopathy a median of roughly six months before onset, with about 70% sensitivity and 72.22% specificity. To identify TCR V-J signatures that set the groups apart, the researchers used a discovery cohort of approximately 98 patients, made up of 40 to 45 with Graves' ophthalmopathy and about 60 with stable Graves' hyperthyroidism. Whether ophthalmopathy could be predicted prospectively was tested in an independent validation cohort made up of under 20 hyperthyroidism patients plus 17 patients who later progressed to ophthalmopathy. The roughly 100 discovery patients were divided at random into training and test sets in a 7:3 ratio. In addition, the study compared T-cell repertoires in thyroid tissue and in blood from about six Graves' hyperthyroidism patients. After blood sampling, hyperthyroidism patients were treated with methimazole at a starting dose of 30 mg daily, and ophthalmopathy patients were treated with high-dose intravenous methylprednisolone. A second multiplex PCR round built the libraries, followed by size selection and purification. The libraries were sequenced on an Illumina HiSeq2000 using paired-end 100 bp reads. SOAPnuke was used to process the raw data, throwing out any read that contained adapters or uncalled bases, had a mean Phred below 15, or lacked an exact constant-primer or identifier match. COPE v1.2.5 was used to merge high-quality paired reads, and clonotypes were defined as unique nucleotide sequences. MiTCR v1.1 was used to align the clonotypes against IMGT TRBV, TRBD and TRBJ reference segments. Analysis was restricted to V-J combinations with a frequency above 0.0001, which covered 98% to 99.2% of repertoires. The TCS score was defined as the ratio of F50 (clonal expansion) to E x V (chaos), calculated using BLOSUM62-based TCRdist between CDR3 peptides within each V-J. Welch's t-statistics and random forest reduced roughly 500 V-J features to 10 to 15, which were used in a naive Bayes classifier (R e1071). No statistical method was used to set the sample size in advance, and investigators knew the group allocation. According to the paper, TCR Vbeta CDR3 sequencing was carried out on about 140 peripheral blood samples, which came from under 50 ophthalmopathy, roughly 75 hyperthyroidism and roughly 17 progressor patients.

This TCR was recovered from a woman in her forties or fifties with Graves disease. Donor details come from another sample of the same person, matched by shared clones. This specimen consisted of peripheral blood mononuclear cells (PBMCs), obtained at new diagnosis, from a patient treated with antithyroid drugs. The chain is assembled from TRBV9 and TRBJ1-2; TRBD1 might be the D gene, on 6 matching bases. The sequenced DNA: TGTGCCAGCAGCGTATCGGCAGGGGCGGAAGGCTACACCTTC. Its translation is CASSVSAGAEGYTF.